This T cell receptor (beta chain) was captured by sequencing in a study of monozygotic twins with inflammatory bowel disease. TCRalpha and TCRbeta cDNA went through two nested PCRs of approximately 16 and 10 cycles. TCRdb re-called the 5' RACE reads and catalogs CDR3 proteins one per entry, DNA excluded. The repertoire table contains 160,000 or so distinct CDR3 sequences. Whole-study results and caveats: T cell subtypes were not distinguishable in this analysis. Researchers report that IBD patients shared fewer clonotypes with others than healthy twins, especially amid disease activity.

The CDR3 is 13 residues long. Per germline, CDR1 SGHNT and CDR2 YYREEE (reference sequence). As for this clonotype: Antigen unknown.

The V call is TRBV5-4, the J call TRBJ1-2. This TCR derives from a human donor with ulcerative colitis or Crohn's disease, or a healthy co-twin of an affected twin (not recorded which). The sample taken for sequencing was blood. The CDR3 reads CASSLIANYGYTF.